What follows are 25 T cell receptor beta chains derived from one specimen sequenced in a study of blood T cell repertoires in COVID-19. Some clones are missing from TCRdb's copy, which holds only in-frame ones; the method was immunoSEQ multiplex PCR. The data show 150,000 to 200,000 clones, 87% seen once. The sample comprised peripheral blood. Every receptor here comes from a man aged 55-75 years with active or convalescent COVID-19.

The genes are TRBV30 and TRBJ2-1; 7 nucleotides agree with TRBD2. CDR3 size: 13 residues. Trimming at V came to 3 bases and at J to 4 bases, leaving 3 bases not matched to a gene. Germline values: CDR1 GTSNPN, CDR2 SVGIG (reference sequence). CDR3 region: CAWRISGYNEQFF. CDR3 DNA sequence: TGTGCCTGGAGGATTAGCGGGTACAATGAGCAGTTCTTC.

This chain connects TRBV6-5 to TRBJ2-3; 11 nucleotides align to TRBD2. The CDR3 is made up of 14 amino acids. V was clipped by 5 bases and J by 6 bases; unmatched bases: 4. Germline CDR1 is MNHEY and CDR2 is SVGAGI. Written as DNA, the CDR3 is TGTGCCAGCAGTCAAAGACTAGCGGGGGATACGCAGTATTTT. Its translation is CASSQRLAGDTQYF.

The chain recombines TRBV11-2 with TRBJ2-7; TRBD2 matches 7 bases. V lost 4 bases, J lost 0 bases, and 18 bases stayed unmatched. The CDR3 is made up of 19 amino acids. Germline-derived CDR1 and CDR2 are SGHAT and FQNNGV. The CDR3 region has the DNA TGTGCCAGCAGCTCTTCCCCCCTAACTAGCGCCCCGAGCTCCTACGAGCAGTACTTC. Its translation: CASSSSPLTSAPSSYEQYF.

In this sample, this clone turned up a few times. The rearrangement joins TRBV18 to TRBJ1-5; 9 positions agree with TRBD1. CDR1 KGHSH and CDR2 LQKENI come from the germline V gene. Germline trimming cut 3 bases from V and 8 bases from J; bases unmatched to any gene: 5. CDR3 length: 14 residues. CDR3 sequence: CASSPGQGGKPQHF. DNA of the CDR3: TGTGCCAGCTCACCGGGACAGGGAGGAAAGCCCCAGCATTTT.

This chain's CDR3 is CATSTGQGGRTEAFF. The CDR3 nucleotides read TGTGCCACCAGCACGGGACAGGGGGGGCGAACTGAAGCTTTCTTT. The gene calls are TRBV15 and TRBJ1-1; 11 bases agree with TRBD1. V shed 4 bases, J shed 5 bases, and the junction held 6 bases outside the gene matches. The CDR3 length is 15 residues. Germline V gene sequence: CDR1 LNHNV, CDR2 YYDKDF (reference sequence).

This sequence joins TRBV7-9 and TRBJ2-1; 8 bases are a match to TRBD2. The germline V gene encodes CDR1 SEHNR and CDR2 FQNEAQ (reference sequence). V lost 7 bases to trimming and J lost 4 bases; unmatched junction nucleotides: 9. The CDR3 is 15 residues long. CDR3 sequence reads: CASNPRGGDYNEQFF. DNA for the CDR3: TGTGCCAGCAACCCCCGGGGGGGCGATTACAATGAGCAGTTCTTC.

The chain joins TRBV5-1 to TRBJ1-2; 10 bases line up with TRBD1. CDR3 length equals 15 residues. The germline CDR1 and CDR2 sequences are SGHRS and YFSETQ. With 4 bases clipped from V and 5 bases from J, the junction kept 8 bases outside the gene matches. CDR3 loop: CASSTGQGIHYGYTF. The CDR3 DNA sequence: TGCGCCAGCAGCACGGGACAGGGGATTCATTATGGCTACACCTTC.

J is TRBJ2-5 and V is TRBV7-9, with 10 bases that match TRBD1. Germline-derived CDR1 and CDR2 are SEHNR and FQNEAQ (reference sequence). This CDR3 is built from 16 residues. V shed 1 base and J 2 bases; nucleotides not matched to a gene: 4. In nucleotides, the CDR3 is TGTGCCAGCAGCTTAGGGGGGACAGGGGCACAAGAGACCCAGTACTTC. Residues: CASSLGGTGAQETQYF.

The rearrangement links TRBV18 to TRBJ1-1; possibly TRBD1 for D (5 bases). This CDR3 comprises 15 residues. Trimming took off 4 bases at V and 1 base at J, with 13 bases between the two ends. Germline CDR1 KGHSH, CDR2 LQKENI. CDR3 protein: CASSQSTVANTEAFF. CDR3 DNA: TGTGCCAGCTCACAGTCGACAGTGGCGAACACTGAAGCTTTCTTT.

The chain carries TRBV6-5 and TRBJ1-1; D is possibly TRBD1 (5 bases). CDR3 length: 15 residues. The germline V gene has CDR1 MNHEY and CDR2 SVGAGI. Deletions cut 6 bases from V and 0 bases from J, with 14 bases between. For the CDR3, the DNA is TGTGCCAGCAGATCTCCGGGGGAGCTGAACACTGAAGCTTTCTTT. As protein: CASRSPGELNTEAFF.

This chain links TRBV4-2 with TRBJ1-3, with D possibly being TRBD1 (6 bases). The CDR3 loop spans 18 amino acids. Germline CDR1 is LGHNA and CDR2 is YNFKEQ. Deletions cut 0 bases from V and 0 bases from J, with 15 bases between. In DNA form, the CDR3 reads TGTGCCAGCAGCCAAGATCGCGGAGGACAGTCCTCTGGAAACACCATATATTTT. Residues: CASSQDRGGQSSGNTIYF.

V usage is TRBV2 and J usage is TRBJ1-5; 7 nucleotides line up with TRBD1. The CDR3 length is 17 residues. Trimming at V came to 3 bases and at J to 2 bases, leaving 10 bases not matched to a gene. Per the germline V gene, CDR1 is SNHLY and CDR2 is FYNNEI. The chain's CDR3 is CASSEDRSPRGNQPQHF. CDR3 bases: TGTGCCAGCAGTGAGGACAGGAGTCCGAGGGGCAATCAGCCCCAGCATTTT.

The chain couples TRBV27 to TRBJ2-7; the D gene is possibly TRBD1 (6 bases). Germline V gives CDR1 MNHEY, CDR2 SMNVEV (reference sequence). The CDR3 spans 14 residues. Trimming left V 6 bases short and J 3 bases short, with 15 bases between. CDR3 region: CASRKSRGHYEQYF. The CDR3 coding sequence is TGTGCCAGCAGAAAATCCAGGGGTCACTACGAGCAGTACTTC.

J is TRBJ1-2 and V is TRBV9, with D unclear. Germline V lookup: CDR1 SGDLS, CDR2 YYNGEE. The ends were cut back, 1 base at V and 8 bases at J, with 21 bases in the middle. The CDR3 is made up of 16 amino acids. This CDR3 reads CASSVSPRRKSYGYTF. In nucleotides, the CDR3 is TGTGCCAGCAGCGTAAGCCCCAGGCGAAAGAGTTACGGCTACACCTTC.

The chain has TRBV11-2 and TRBJ2-1, with D perhaps matching TRBD1 (6 bases). Germline CDR1 reads SGHAT; CDR2 reads FQNNGV. This CDR3 comprises 14 residues. V lost 6 bases, J lost 2 bases, and 11 bases lay in between. The CDR3 reads CASSRTETYNEQFF. CDR3 nucleotide sequence: TGTGCCAGCAGTCGGACAGAAACCTACAATGAGCAGTTCTTC. The variable domain in full, completed from reference TRBV11-2 and TRBJ2-1, reads EAGVAQSPRYKIIEKRQSVAFWCNPISGHATLYWYQQILGQGPKLLIQFQNNGVVDDSQLPKDRFSAERLKGVDSTLKIQPAKLEDSAVYLCASSRTETYNEQFFGPGTRLTVL.

The V call is TRBV5-4, the J call TRBJ2-2; TRBD2 matches at 15 bases. V lost 4 bases to trimming and J lost 5 bases; unmatched junction nucleotides: 9. CDR1 and CDR2 from the germline V gene are SGHNT and YYREEE (reference sequence). The CDR3 covers 18 residues. The CDR3 here is CASSRGLAGGPRTGELFF. CDR3 sequence (DNA): TGTGCCAGCAGCCGAGGACTAGCGGGGGGGCCGCGTACCGGGGAGCTGTTTTTT.

The chain links TRBV5-1 to TRBJ1-4, with a tentative D call TRBD1 (5 bases). This CDR3 comprises 15 residues. V was trimmed by 1 base and J by 8 bases, leaving 15 bases between them. Germline CDR1 and CDR2: SGHRS and YFSETQ. Here the CDR3 DNA reads TGCGCCAGCAGCTTGTTTAATGGGGAGGGGGAAAAACTGTTTTTT. Its translation is CASSLFNGEGEKLFF.

The sample holds a few counts of this clone. This chain joins TRBV4-1 and TRBJ1-1; 7 bases line up with TRBD1. Germline-derived CDR1 and CDR2 are MGHRA and YSYEKL. The CDR3 loop spans 15 amino acids. Losses at the gene ends were 0 bases for V and 3 bases for J; bases not matched to a gene: 4. Written as DNA, the CDR3 is TGCGCCAGCAGCCAAGATGAGGGGGCATACACTGAAGCTTTCTTT. It codes for CASSQDEGAYTEAFF.

V is TRBV10-3 and J is TRBJ2-7, with 11 bases lining up with TRBD1. Germline V gene sequence: CDR1 ENHRY, CDR2 SYGVKD. The CDR3 is 14 amino acids. V lost 4 bases, J lost 5 bases, and 4 bases stayed unmatched. The CDR3 nucleotides are TGTGCCATCAGTGTCAGGGACAGGGGGGACGAGCAGTACTTC. It specifies CAISVRDRGDEQYF.

This chain links TRBV27 with TRBJ2-7, with 11 bases that match TRBD1. CDR3 size: 14 residues. V was clipped by 4 bases and J by 3 bases; unmatched bases: 2. The germline V gene has CDR1 MNHEY and CDR2 SMNVEV (reference sequence). The CDR3 bases are TGTGCCAGCAGTTCTGGGACAGGGGGCTACGAGCAGTACTTC. It is translated as CASSSGTGGYEQYF.

CDR3 bases: TGCGCCAGCAGCTTGTTTCAGGGCTATGGCTACACCTTC. As protein: CASSLFQGYGYTF. This chain links TRBV5-1 with TRBJ1-2; D may be TRBD1 (5 bases). Germline-derived CDR1 and CDR2 are SGHRS and YFSETQ. V lost 1 base and J lost 4, with 8 bases in between. The CDR3 consists of 13 residues.

The chain joins TRBV5-4 to TRBJ1-1, with D possibly being TRBD1 (5 bases). The length of the CDR3 is 13 residues. Germline V gene data show CDR1 as SGHNT and CDR2 as YYREEE (reference sequence). Trimming removed 5 bases at V and 5 bases at J, with 13 bases between. The CDR3: CASSRGLGTEAFF. The CDR3 nucleotides are TGTGCCAGCAGTAGGGGCCTGGGAACTGAAGCTTTCTTT.

The gene calls are TRBV5-1 and TRBJ1-4; TRBD1 agrees at 9 bases. This CDR3 contains 15 residues. Germline values: CDR1 SGHRS, CDR2 YFSETQ. The junction had 5 bases not matched to a gene; V was cut back by 0 bases and J by 8 bases. For the CDR3, the DNA is TGCGCCAGCAGCTTGGTATTGGGACAGGGAGAAAAACTGTTTTTT. Amino acid sequence: CASSLVLGQGEKLFF.

The V call is TRBV10-2, the J call TRBJ1-5; no clear D. This CDR3 contains 15 residues. Trimming cost V 6 bases and J 6 bases, with 18 bases left between them. Germline V gives CDR1 WSHSY, CDR2 SAAADI. CDR3 DNA: TGCGCCAGCAGGCCGTCGGGAAGGGCCCCTCAGCCCCAGCATTTT. It translates to CASRPSGRAPQPQHF.

The V call is TRBV4-1, the J call TRBJ2-7, with TRBD2 as a possible D gene (5 bases). The CDR3 is 19 residues long. Germline CDR1 MGHRA, CDR2 YSYEKL. Between the trimmed V and J ends, which lost 5 bases and 3 bases, there was a span of 29 bases. In DNA form, the CDR3 reads TGCGCCAGCAGCTCCCAAGTGAAGACGGGGATAGTAGTCTTCTACGAGCAGTACTTC. Translating it yields CASSSQVKTGIVVFYEQYF.